This entry concerns a single TCR beta chain. The antigen is undetermined. A CD45RA-negative memory subset and a CD45RA+ naive subset were separated from the CD4+ cells. The repertoire was sequenced with immunoSEQ multiplex PCR; TCRdb's copy has only in-frame clones and lacks some. The repertoire holds some 1.4 million clones, with roughly 96% as singletons. This specimen belongs to a study of shared clonotypes between healthy human individuals. Findings of the study overall: Estimated richness values were generally larger in naive subsets than in memory subsets.

Between the trimmed V and J ends, which lost 2 bases and 6 bases, there was a span of 19 bases. Germline loops: CDR1 MNHNY, CDR2 SVGAGI (reference sequence). This CDR3 region has 16 residues. The source is a man aged 25 to 45 in good health. This chain connects TRBV6-6 to TRBJ1-1; D not resolved. The material sequenced was naive CD4+ T cells sorted from blood. Subset denoted: CD45RA+ positively selected. CDR3 in DNA: TGTGCCAGCAGTTACCTATTTTCCCTATTTCAAGCTGAAGCTTTCTTT. Its protein product is CASSYLFSLFQAEAFF.